These 14 T cell receptor beta chains originate from one sample sequenced in a study of blood T cell repertoires in COVID-19. Measured with immunoSEQ multiplex PCR; TCRdb has only the in-frame clones, and not every one. The data contain approximately 150,000 clones, 65% to 85% of them singletons. The material sequenced was PBMCs or T cells enriched from blood (not recorded which). The receptors derive from a man aged 65 to 79 who had been exposed to COVID-19.

The chain links TRBV18 to TRBJ2-7, with 11 bases that match TRBD1. CDR3 size: 15 residues. Germline CDR1 KGHSH, CDR2 LQKENI. Trimming took 6 bases from V and 8 from J; bases not matched to a gene: 12. The CDR3 region has the DNA TGTGCCAGCTCGGAGTCGGGGGGACAGGGGGGACAGCAGTACTTC. Translation: CASSESGGQGGQQYF.

CDR3 DNA sequence: TGTGCCAGCAGTCCCGGGACAGGGAAGCAGTTCTTC. This sequence encodes CASSPGTGKQFF. The rearrangement uses TRBV28 and TRBJ2-1, with 9 bases identical to TRBD1. Per the germline V gene, CDR1 is MDHEN and CDR2 is SYDVKM. The V gene end was trimmed by 5 bases and the J gene end by 11 bases; junction bases not matched to a gene: 4. CDR3 length equals 12 residues.

The rearrangement links TRBV4-3 to TRBJ2-1, with D unclear. The germline V and J ends were trimmed by 1 base and 8 bases, with 15 bases remaining between them. Looked up from germline, CDR1 is LGHNA and CDR2 is YSLEER. CDR3 size: 15 residues. CDR3 in amino acids: CASSQGAPYGHEQFF. The CDR3 DNA reads as TGCGCCAGCAGCCAAGGGGCTCCTTATGGCCATGAGCAGTTCTTC.

The V call is TRBV6-5, the J call TRBJ1-2; 8 nucleotides line up with TRBD1. The CDR3 length is 12 residues. Germline values: CDR1 MNHEY, CDR2 SVGAGI. J was trimmed by 8 bases and V by 5 bases; bases with no gene match: 4. CDR3 in amino acids: CASSRTGTGYTF. The DNA for the CDR3 is TGTGCCAGCAGTCGGACAGGGACCGGCTACACCTTC.

The chain links TRBV12-3 or TRBV12-4 to TRBJ1-5; D gene unclear. This CDR3 has 13 amino acids. The V end lost 7 bases, the J end lost 4 bases, and 11 bases lay between the germline ends. The chain's CDR3 is CASTSYGNQPQHF. The CDR3 nucleotides are TGTGCCAGCACCTCCTACGGGAATCAGCCCCAGCATTTT.

The chain couples TRBV7-3 to TRBJ2-3; possibly TRBD1 for D (6 bases). Trimming stripped 2 bases from V and 2 bases from J, with 11 bases between. The CDR3 has 15 amino acids. Germline V gene sequence: CDR1 SGHTA, CDR2 FQGTGA. This CDR3 reads CASSLLGQSTDTQYF. The CDR3 DNA is TGTGCCAGCAGCTTACTAGGACAGTCCACAGATACGCAGTATTTT.

This clone was recorded a few times. This rearrangement joins TRBV19 to TRBJ1-5; tentative D call: TRBD1 (6 bases). Per germline, CDR1 LNHDA and CDR2 SQIVND (reference sequence). The CDR3 is 16 residues long. The V end was cut by 0 bases, the J end by 4 bases, with 13 bases between. CDR3 sequence reads: CASSIEAVRGNQPQHF. CDR3 DNA: TGTGCCAGTAGTATAGAGGCGGTTAGGGGGAATCAGCCCCAGCATTTT.

The chain has TRBV5-4 and TRBJ1-1, with a weak D call TRBD1 (6 bases). The V end lost 4 bases, the J end lost 5 bases, and 12 bases lay between the germline ends. Germline V CDR1 and CDR2: SGHNT, YYREEE (reference sequence). This CDR3 comprises 13 residues. CDR3: CASSLGGPTEAFF. CDR3 nucleotide sequence: TGTGCCAGCAGCCTAGGGGGTCCAACTGAAGCTTTCTTT.

This chain links TRBV18 with TRBJ1-1; D is unresolved. The CDR3 has 14 amino acids. V gave up 3 bases and J gave up 5 bases, with 13 bases separating them. Germline values: CDR1 KGHSH, CDR2 LQKENI. CDR3 sequence: CASSPKEGKTEAFF. CDR3 sequence (DNA): TGTGCCAGCTCACCCAAGGAGGGAAAGACTGAAGCTTTCTTT. The full variable domain, in which reference TRBV18 and TRBJ1-1 provide the parts outside the CDR3, is NAGVMQNPRHLVRRRGQEARLRCSPMKGHSHVYWYRQLPEEGLKFMVYLQKENIIDESGMPKERFSAEFPKEGPSILRIQQVVRGDSAAYFCASSPKEGKTEAFFGQGTRLTVV.

This chain connects TRBV2 to TRBJ2-7; no clear D. V gave up 5 bases and J gave up 6 bases, with 17 bases separating them. Germline V CDR1 and CDR2: SNHLY, FYNNEI. The CDR3 is 14 amino acids. CDR3 in DNA: TGTGCCAGCAGTAGAAATCCGCATTCGGGCGAGCAGTACTTC. Its protein is CASSRNPHSGEQYF.

The chain links TRBV28 to TRBJ2-7; the match to TRBD2 covers 12 bases. This CDR3 has 13 residues. Trimming took 7 bases from V and 4 from J; bases not matched to a gene: 2. Germline V gives CDR1 MDHEN, CDR2 SYDVKM. The CDR3 nucleotides read TGTGCCAGCACACTAGCGGGGGGATACGAGCAGTACTTC. Its translation: CASTLAGGYEQYF.

The chain links TRBV2 to TRBJ2-1, with TRBD2 identical over 7 bases. The length of the CDR3 is 15 residues. With V trimmed by 7 bases and J by 5 bases, 11 bases remained unmatched. Germline loops: CDR1 SNHLY, CDR2 FYNNEI. CDR3 sequence: CASTRRLAENNEQFF. The DNA for the CDR3 is TGTGCCAGCACTCGGCGGCTAGCGGAAAACAATGAGCAGTTCTTC.

The rearrangement links TRBV4-3 to TRBJ2-6; D is unresolved. Looked up from germline, CDR1 is LGHNA and CDR2 is YSLEER. CDR3 length: 17 amino acids. Trimming cost V 0 bases and J 0 bases, with 9 bases left between them. For the CDR3, the DNA is TGCGCCAGCAGCCAAGATACGAGTTTCTCTGGGGCCAACGTCCTGACTTTC. Translation gives CASSQDTSFSGANVLTF.

In DNA, the CDR3 is TGTGCCAGCAGTTTAAGCTTGGAAGCGGGGGGCACCGGGGAGCTGTTTTTT. Its protein product is CASSLSLEAGGTGELFF. The J gene is TRBJ2-2, the V gene TRBV28; 9 bases line up with TRBD2. Germline CDR1 reads MDHEN; CDR2 reads SYDVKM. The CDR3 length is 17 residues. V shed 2 bases, J shed 4 bases, and the junction held 8 bases outside the gene matches. Complete variable domain (other parts from reference TRBV28 and TRBJ2-2): DVKVTQSSRYLVKRTGEKVFLECVQDMDHENMFWYRQDPGLGLRLIYFSYDVKMKEKGDIPEGYSVSREKKERFSLILESASTNQTSMYLCASSLSLEAGGTGELFFGEGSRLTVL.